The 8 T cell receptor beta chains listed next were all sequenced from one sample in a study of cytomegalovirus exposure and HLA in healthy donors. This PCR relied on a set of 60 Vbeta primers and 13 Jbeta primers. Here immunoSEQ multiplex PCR was the method, and the copy in TCRdb shows in-frame clones only, minus some. The sample carries around 200,000 clones, roughly four fifths recorded once. Sequenced: PBMCs. The receptor set was obtained from a woman in her twenties or thirties in good health and CMV-seropositive.

This rearrangement joins TRBV2 to TRBJ2-7; 10 bases fit TRBD1. V lost 6 bases, J lost 12 bases, and 23 bases stayed unmatched. From germline, CDR1 is SNHLY and CDR2 FYNNEI. CDR3 length: 17 residues. CDR3 in amino acids: CASSGYPRDRGPLFLYF. The DNA for the CDR3 is TGTGCCAGCAGCGGGTATCCCCGGGACAGGGGCCCCCTGTTTCTGTACTTC.

This clone was recorded only once. Mismatch with germline at one junction end may stem from a read error. Different DNA sequences within this sample yield the same CDR3. The chain couples TRBV5-1 to TRBJ2-3, with 8 bases aligning to TRBD2. This CDR3 comprises 13 residues. Per germline, CDR1 SGHRS and CDR2 YFSETQ. CDR3 DNA: TGCGCCAGCAGCTTAGCGGGAGAGAATACACAGTATTTT. Residues: CASSLAGENTQYF.

The table lists this clone with a few counts. V and J are TRBV5-4 and TRBJ1-2; the D gene is possibly TRBD1 (6 bases). V was pared by 0 bases and J by 4 bases, with 13 bases between. This CDR3 contains 15 residues. Germline V gene data show CDR1 as SGHNT and CDR2 as YYREEE (reference sequence). The CDR3 region is CASSLDPTGLYGYTF. The CDR3 region has the DNA TGTGCCAGCAGCTTGGACCCGACAGGACTCTATGGCTACACCTTC.

The gene calls are TRBV7-8 and TRBJ2-7; the match to TRBD1 covers 9 bases. The V segment lost 3 bases and the J segment 3 bases; nucleotides outside the gene matches: 12. In germline, CDR1 is SGHVS, CDR2 FQNEAQ. The CDR3 has 17 residues. CDR3 in amino acids: CASSFPESGQGFYEQYF. The DNA for the CDR3 is TGTGCCAGCAGCTTCCCCGAATCGGGACAGGGTTTCTACGAGCAGTACTTC. The full variable domain, completed using reference TRBV7-8 and TRBJ2-7, is GAGVSQSPRYKVAKRGQDVALRCDPISGHVSLFWYQQALGQGPEFLTYFQNEAQLDKSGLPSDRFFAERPEGSVSTLKIQRTQQEDSAVYLCASSFPESGQGFYEQYFGPGTRLTVT.

This clone appeared a single time. The V call is TRBV18, the J call TRBJ2-7; D unclear. The CDR3 extends over 13 amino acids. V lost 6 bases and J lost 0, with 9 bases in between. Germline CDR1 is KGHSH and CDR2 is LQKENI. The CDR3 DNA sequence: TGTGCCAGCTCCCTCTCTTTCTCCTACGAGCAGTACTTC. This gives the protein CASSLSFSYEQYF.

The chain is built from TRBV19 and TRBJ2-6; D call uncertain. CDR1 and CDR2 from the germline V gene are LNHDA and SQIVND (reference sequence). The CDR3 spans 13 residues. Trimming left V 6 bases short and J 1 base short, with 4 bases between. The CDR3 sequence is CASRQSGANVLTF. The CDR3 region has the DNA TGTGCCAGTAGACAGTCTGGGGCCAACGTCCTGACTTTC.

This clone was counted once. The chain employs TRBV19 and TRBJ2-3, with D unclear. Trimming took 5 bases from V and 1 from J, leaving 10 bases between them. The V gene's germline CDR1 is LNHDA and CDR2 SQIVND (reference sequence). The length of the CDR3 is 14 residues. This CDR3 reads CASSHRPGTDTQYF. In nucleotides, the CDR3 is TGTGCCAGTAGTCACAGACCAGGCACAGATACGCAGTATTTT.

The genes are TRBV4-3 and TRBJ2-7; TRBD1 might be the D (5 bases). The germline gives CDR1 LGHNA, CDR2 YSLEER. The CDR3 is 14 amino acids. Trimming took off 4 bases at V and 4 bases at J, with 14 bases between the two ends. The CDR3 loop reads CASSPQENRYEQYF. The CDR3 DNA sequence: TGCGCCAGCAGCCCACAGGAGAATAGATACGAGCAGTACTTC.